This TCR beta chain was obtained from a study of OX40 agonist ivuxolimab in advanced cancers. Study details: Prior checkpoint blockade (anti-PD-1, anti-PD-L1 or anti-CTLA-4) was permitted; around 37% had it. General study findings and limits: It was not determined which antigens were specifically recognized by the peripheral T cells that had undergone clonal expansion. At 0.1 to 3.0 mg/kg and by week 6, CD4+ and CD8+ T cells in the blood had expanded clonally.

Comments on this clone: Its specificity is unknown.

J lost 7 bases, V lost 2 bases, and 7 bases had no gene match. The CDR3 contains 16 residues. In germline, CDR1 is SGHTA, CDR2 FQGTGA. Assay used: immunoSEQ multiplex PCR; TCRdb lists only in-frame clones, some missing. The top ten hold around 1.5% of the sample, which has some 87,000 clones, 90% seen once. The receptor comes from an adult with an advanced solid tumor such as melanoma, head and neck, liver or kidney cancer. The sample consisted of CD4+ or CD8+ T cells sorted from blood, taken in a trial of the OX40 agonist ivuxolimab. The V gene is TRBV7-3, the J gene TRBJ2-1; 11 bases line up with TRBD2. The CDR3 protein is CASSLQGLAVANEQFF. In DNA, the CDR3 is TGTGCCAGCAGCTTACAGGGACTAGCGGTAGCGAATGAGCAGTTCTTC.